This TCR beta chain comes out of a study of T cells in Graves' hyperthyroidism and ophthalmopathy. The sample holds a few counts of this clonotype. Its matching antigen is unknown. Amplification of TCR beta CDR3 regions used RNA as the template. The HTBI primer set was used in a first-round RT-PCR of the TCR CDR3. TCRdb called the multiplex PCR reads again in MiXCR, with one record for every CDR3 protein. Of 650,000 to 700,000 distinct CDR3 sequences in the sample, around a sixth were seen once. Whole-study findings and limits: Ophthalmopathy, as predicted by the model, came a median about seven months after the prediction.

Clinicians diagnosed patients from clinical symptoms, serum thyroxine and TRAb, thyroid ultrasound and orbital computed tomography. This TCR came from a man aged 50 or older with Graves' hyperthyroidism. The sequenced sample consisted of blood.

CDR3 in DNA: TGTGCCAGCAGTTTTGTTTCCTCACGTATGTATAGCACAGATACGCAGTATTTT. Translating gives CASSFVSSRMYSTDTQYF. The V call is TRBV27, the J call TRBJ2-3; no reliable D call. Looked up from germline, CDR1 is MNHEY and CDR2 is SMNVEV (reference sequence). The germline V and J ends were trimmed by 3 bases and 0 bases, with 19 bases remaining between them. This CDR3 has 18 amino acids.